These T cell receptor beta chains were read from a single sample in a study of OX40 agonist ivuxolimab in advanced cancers. The table came from immunoSEQ multiplex PCR; TCRdb's copy has only in-frame clones and leaves some out. The sample records tens of thousands of clones, nearly 90% being singletons. The sequencing used CD4+ or CD8+ T cells sorted from blood, collected in a trial of the OX40 agonist ivuxolimab. The receptors here all came from an adult with an advanced solid tumor such as melanoma, head and neck, liver or kidney cancer. Each CDR3 is given with its conserved first and last residue. A D gene is named only where the DNA matches it firmly. Expanded clones are given a class, and other clones once, few, many or no size at all.

v_call	j_call	d_call	clone_size	cdr3_nt	cdr3_aa
TRBV18	TRBJ2-7	TRBD1	NA	TGTGCCAGCTCTCCCTTGTCGGGACAGGGGGCCTACGAGCAGTACTTC	CASSPLSGQGAYEQYF
TRBV6-5	TRBJ1-5	NA	NA	TGTGCCAGCAGTGACGTGGGGGGGCTCCAGCCCCAGCATTTT	CASSDVGGLQPQHF
TRBV11-2	TRBJ1-1	NA	few	TGTGCCAGCAGCTCCAATCCAGGCACTGAAGCTTTCTTT	CASSSNPGTEAFF
TRBV11-2	TRBJ2-7	NA	NA	TGTGCCAGCAGCTTAGACCCTTACTCCTACGAGCAGTACTTC	CASSLDPYSYEQYF
TRBV5-4	TRBJ2-5	NA	NA	TGTGCCAGCCTCAGGTGGGCCGAACAAGAGACCCAGTACTTC	CASLRWAEQETQYF
TRBV15	TRBJ2-1	TRBD2	NA	TGTGCCACCAGCAGAGATCGGGCGGGAGGGCAAGATGAGCAGTTCTTC	CATSRDRAGGQDEQFF
TRBV6-1	TRBJ2-7	TRBD1	NA	TGTGCCAGTCGAACAGGGGGCAGCTCCTACGAGCAGTACTTC	CASRTGGSSYEQYF
TRBV19	TRBJ2-2	NA	NA	TGTGCCAGTGACTCCGGGACGGTGAACACCGGGGAGCTGTTTTTT	CASDSGTVNTGELFF
TRBV5-6	TRBJ2-3	NA	NA	TGTGCCAGCAGCCTGCAGCAGACCACAGATACGCAGTATTTT	CASSLQQTTDTQYF
TRBV11-2	TRBJ2-1	TRBD2	NA	TGTGCCAGCAGCGTGAGCGGGAGAGGGGACAATGAGCAGTTCTTC	CASSVSGRGDNEQFF
TRBV11-2	TRBJ1-1	NA	NA	TGTGCCAGCAGCTTAGCTAGAGGGGTTGTGTACACTGAAGCTTTCTTT	CASSLARGVVYTEAFF
TRBV21-1	TRBJ1-6	NA	once	TGTGCCAGCGGCCCTCACGCAGGGCGCCAAGAGGACTTT	CASGPHAGRQEDF
TRBV27	TRBJ2-7	NA	NA	TGTGCCAGCAGTTTAAACGGGGTTTACTACGAGCAGTACTTC	CASSLNGVYYEQYF
TRBV19	TRBJ1-5	TRBD1	once	TGTGCCAGTAGTATTGGCGCGACAGGGGCTTCTCAGCCCCAGCATTTT	CASSIGATGASQPQHF
TRBV28	TRBJ1-1	NA	NA	TGTGCCAGCAGTTACGCGGGGGGGCTTGTTGACACTGAAGCTTTCTTT	CASSYAGGLVDTEAFF
TRBV25-1	TRBJ2-7	NA	few	TGTGCCAGCAGTGAATCACAAGACACCCGACTAACCTACGAGCAGTACTTC	CASSESQDTRLTYEQYF
TRBV7-9	TRBJ2-5	TRBD2	NA	TGTGCCAGCAGTTCAACCCTAGCGGGGGAAGAGACCCAGTACTTC	CASSSTLAGEETQYF
TRBV6-1	TRBJ2-7	TRBD1	NA	TGTGCCAGCAGAACCGGGACAGAACTTAACGAGCAGTACTTC	CASRTGTELNEQYF
TRBV7-9	TRBJ2-7	NA	NA	TGTGCCAGCAGCTTAGCTTTGGGCGGCGAGCAGTACTTC	CASSLALGGEQYF
TRBV27	TRBJ2-6	TRBD1	NA	TGTGCCAGCAGTTTACTAGGACAGGGAACATCTGGGGCCAACGTCCTGACTTTC	CASSLLGQGTSGANVLTF
TRBV27	TRBJ2-2	NA	NA	TGTGCCAGCAGTCGAATCGGGGTTGAACGGCGTGAGCTGTTTTTT	CASSRIGVERRELFF
TRBV29-1	TRBJ2-7	TRBD1	NA	TGCAGCGTTGCCCCGGGACAGGGGAAATACGAGCAGTACTTC	CSVAPGQGKYEQYF
TRBV19	TRBJ2-1	TRBD2	once	TGTGCCAGTAGTATCGACAGCGGGACCTACAATGAGCAGTTCTTC	CASSIDSGTYNEQFF
TRBV6-6	TRBJ2-1	TRBD2	NA	TGTGCCAGCATGGAAAGCGGGAGCGCTAATGAGCAGTTCTTC	CASMESGSANEQFF
TRBV19	TRBJ2-1	NA	NA	TGTGCCAGTAGTATCTTGACCGACAATGAGCAGTTCTTC	CASSILTDNEQFF
TRBV11-2	TRBJ2-3	NA	NA	TGTGCCAGCAGCTTAGGTCCAGGCTACTCCACAGATACGCAGTATTTT	CASSLGPGYSTDTQYF
TRBV2	TRBJ2-2	TRBD1	NA	TGTGCCAGCAGCCAGGACAGGCCCAAGAACACCGGGGAGCTGTTTTTT	CASSQDRPKNTGELFF
TRBV18	TRBJ2-1	TRBD1	NA	TGTGCCAGCTCTCGACAGGGGTTACGGTATGAGCAGTTCTTC	CASSRQGLRYEQFF
TRBV19	TRBJ1-5	TRBD1	once	TGTGCCAGTAGTATTTCAAGGCAGGGGGCAAATCAGCCCCAGCATTTT	CASSISRQGANQPQHF
TRBV18	TRBJ1-4	NA	NA	TGTGCCAGCTCACTTCTAAATTTAGGACAGACAACTAATGAAAAACTGTTTTTT	CASSLLNLGQTTNEKLFF
TRBV25-1	TRBJ2-3	TRBD1	NA	TGTGCCAGCAGTGAATCTTCGACAGGGGGTATAGGTACAGATACGCAGTATTTT	CASSESSTGGIGTDTQYF
TRBV6-1	TRBJ2-7	NA	NA	TGTGCCAGCAGTGAATCCGGGAACCACTACGGGCAGTACTTC	CASSESGNHYGQYF
TRBV6-5	TRBJ2-7	TRBD2	many	TGTGCCAGCTCGGGACTAGCGGGCGAGCAGTACTTC	CASSGLAGEQYF
TRBV5-5	TRBJ2-7	TRBD2	NA	TGTGCCAGCAGCTTGGAATTCGCGGGAGGTTCCTACGAGCAGTACTTC	CASSLEFAGGSYEQYF
TRBV4-2	TRBJ2-1	NA	NA	TGTGCCAGCAGCCAAGATCCAAACTACAATGAGCAGTTCTTC	CASSQDPNYNEQFF
TRBV15	TRBJ2-7	NA	NA	TGTGCCACCAGCAGAGCCGCCGGGAACGAGCAGTACTTC	CATSRAAGNEQYF
TRBV5-8	TRBJ2-1	TRBD2	NA	TGTGCCAGCAGCTTGATTGGACTAGCGGGAGCTGAGAATGAGCAGTTCTTC	CASSLIGLAGAENEQFF
TRBV1	TRBJ1-2	NA	NA	TGCACCAGCAGCCGGGTTGCAGGGGTCGCTAACTATGGCTACACCTTC	CTSSRVAGVANYGYTF
TRBV5-1	TRBJ2-2	TRBD2	once	TGCGCCAGCAGCTTGGGAGCGGGAGGGCCCACCGGGGAGCTGTTTTTT	CASSLGAGGPTGELFF
TRBV28	TRBJ1-1	NA	NA	TGTGCCAGCAGTTTGTCCCTCCGGAACACTGAAGCTTTCTTT	CASSLSLRNTEAFF
TRBV28	TRBJ2-2	TRBD2	NA	TGTGCCAGCAATCCTAGCGGGAATGCCGGGGAGCTGTTTTTT	CASNPSGNAGELFF
TRBV6-5	TRBJ2-2	NA	NA	TGTGCCAGCGGGGACACCGGGGAGCTGTTTTTT	CASGDTGELFF
TRBV18	TRBJ2-3	TRBD2	NA	TGTGCCAGCACTAGCGGGAGCACAGATACGCAGTATTTT	CASTSGSTDTQYF
TRBV10-3	TRBJ1-1	NA	NA	TGTGCCATCAAACCCCAGTCCAGGGGTGAAGCTTTCTTT	CAIKPQSRGEAFF
TRBV2	TRBJ2-5	NA	NA	TGTGCCAGCAGTGAAGGTAAGGGGGAGACCCAGTACTTC	CASSEGKGETQYF
TRBV5-1	TRBJ1-2	NA	NA	TGCGCCAGCAGCTTGAATGGGGCCCACTATGGCTACACCTTC	CASSLNGAHYGYTF
TRBV11-2	TRBJ1-1	NA	NA	TGTGCCAGCAGCTTAGAGTTAGGGGCGCTGAACACTGAAGCTTTCTTT	CASSLELGALNTEAFF
TRBV5-1	TRBJ2-1	NA	NA	TGTGCCAGCAGCTTGTTGGGGGAGAGCTCCTACAATGAGCAGTTCTTC	CASSLLGESSYNEQFF
TRBV2	TRBJ1-1	NA	NA	TGTGCCAGCAGTTACGGGGTCACTGAAGCTTTCTTT	CASSYGVTEAFF
TRBV2	TRBJ2-3	NA	NA	TGTGCCAGCAGTGAAATAAAGGCTAGCGATGATACGCAGTATTTT	CASSEIKASDDTQYF
TRBV14	TRBJ2-5	NA	few	TGTGCCAGCAGCCAAGGGGAGCGGGAGACCCAGTACTTC	CASSQGERETQYF
TRBV28	TRBJ1-4	TRBD1	NA	TGTGCCAGCAGTTTTCCTCGAAGCCAGACAGGGAAAAAGGGCTATAATGAAAAACTGTTTTTT	CASSFPRSQTGKKGYNEKLFF
TRBV4-1	TRBJ1-2	TRBD1	NA	TGCGCCAGCAGCCAAGCCCCGGGACAGGGGGGCTATGGCTACACCTTC	CASSQAPGQGGYGYTF
TRBV7-8	TRBJ2-7	NA	NA	TGTGCCAGCAGCTTGGGCAGAGCCTCCTACGAGCAGTACTTC	CASSLGRASYEQYF
TRBV28	TRBJ2-1	TRBD2	NA	TGTGCCAGCAGTTCAAACCGACTAGCGCGCTCCTACAATGAGCAGTTCTTC	CASSSNRLARSYNEQFF
TRBV28	TRBJ2-1	TRBD2	NA	TGTGCCAGCAGCCGTCTAGCGGGAGGCCGCTTTTACAATGAGCAGTTCTTC	CASSRLAGGRFYNEQFF
TRBV14	TRBJ2-7	TRBD2	NA	TGTGCCAGCAGCCAAGGTACAGCGGGAGACGAGCAGTACTTC	CASSQGTAGDEQYF
TRBV2	TRBJ1-5	TRBD1	NA	TGTGCCAGCAGCTTACAGGGGGGAGGAAGCAATCAGCCCCAGCATTTT	CASSLQGGGSNQPQHF
TRBV19	TRBJ2-5	NA	NA	TGTGCCAGTCGACAAAGTGGAGAGACCCAGTACTTC	CASRQSGETQYF
TRBV5-4	TRBJ2-1	NA	NA	TGTGCCAGCAGCTCCCACATCCCGGGACCCAGATCCAATGAGCAGTTCTTC	CASSSHIPGPRSNEQFF